The 11 T cell receptor beta chains reported below all come from one sample, sequenced in a study of T-cell reconstitution after alpha-beta-depleted transplantation in children. Preparation of the TCRbeta library was carried out with unique molecular identifiers. TCRdb called the PCR reads again in MiXCR, with one record for every CDR3 protein. The sample contains 500,000 or so distinct CDR3 sequences, less than 35% of which appear only once. This specimen consisted of PBMCs from the stem cell graft donor, obtained from the stem cell graft. Receptors originate from a human donor who donated a stem cell graft to a child with aplastic anemia.

The gene calls are TRBV29-1 and TRBJ1-1; 7 bases map to TRBD1. CDR3 length equals 13 residues. Losses at the gene ends were 7 bases for V and 7 bases for J; bases not matched to a gene: 12. The germline gives CDR1 SQVTM, CDR2 ANQGSEA. The CDR3 protein is CSARTGPRGEAFF. The CDR3 DNA reads TGCAGCGCCAGGACAGGTCCGAGGGGTGAAGCTTTCTTT.

This clonotype was observed a single time. The gene calls are TRBV20-1 and TRBJ2-3, with 14 bases that match TRBD2. Germline trimming cut 2 bases from V and 1 base from J; bases unmatched to any gene: 8. CDR3 length: 18 residues. The germline gives CDR1 DFQATT, CDR2 SNEGSKA (reference sequence). In DNA, the CDR3 is TGCAGTGCTAGACAAACCAGACTAGCGGGGGGGCGCACAGATACGCAGTATTTT. Its translation: CSARQTRLAGGRTDTQYF.

The chain links TRBV6-2 or TRBV6-3 to TRBJ2-7; possible D gene TRBD2, 6 bases. The V end lost 8 bases, the J end lost 6 bases, and 20 bases lay between the germline ends. Germline lookup yields CDR1 MNHEY and CDR2 SVGEGT. The CDR3 sequence is 14 residues long. The CDR3 DNA is TGTGCCAGCTCGGACTCCGGGAGATCCCCCGAGCAGTACGTC. Amino acid sequence: CASSDSGRSPEQYV.

V is TRBV12-3 or TRBV12-4 and J is TRBJ2-7, with 8 bases aligning to TRBD1. V dropped 5 bases and J dropped 1; count of bases not matched to a gene: 4. This CDR3 is 14 amino acids long. The DNA of the CDR3 is TGTGCCAGCAGTGACAGGGGTAAATCCTACGAGCAGTACGTC. Translating it yields CASSDRGKSYEQYV.

V is TRBV5-5 and J is TRBJ2-1; D call uncertain. Germline V gives CDR1 SGHKS, CDR2 YYEKEE (reference sequence). The V and J ends lost 3 bases and 9 bases respectively, with 13 bases between them. The CDR3 is 13 amino acids. Here the CDR3 reads CASSYLDTGEQFF. In DNA form, the CDR3 reads TGTGCCAGCAGCTACCTCGACACCGGTGAGCAGTTCTTC.

In its sample, this clonotype was seen a few times. The genes are TRBV12-3 or TRBV12-4 and TRBJ1-2, with 8 bases identical to TRBD1. V was clipped by 7 bases and J by 8 bases; unmatched bases: 18. The CDR3 extends over 16 amino acids. The CDR3 protein is CASTLRAGQGLGGYTF. The CDR3 DNA reads as TGTGCCAGCACCTTAAGGGCTGGACAGGGCTTAGGAGGCTACACCTTC.

This clonotype has just a few counts. The CDR3 here is CASSTGDTEAFF. The CDR3, as DNA: TGTGCCAGCAGCACCGGGGACACTGAAGCTTTCTTT. This chain links TRBV28 with TRBJ1-1; D not resolved. Germline values: CDR1 MDHEN, CDR2 SYDVKM. The CDR3 runs 12 residues. V lost 6 bases to trimming and J lost 3 bases, with 8 bases between them. The full variable domain, completed using reference TRBV28 and TRBJ1-1, is DVKVTQSSRYLVKRTGEKVFLECVQDMDHENMFWYRQDPGLGLRLIYFSYDVKMKEKGDIPEGYSVSREKKERFSLILESASTNQTSMYLCASSTGDTEAFFGQGTRLTVV.

This clonotype was counted only a few times. The chain uses TRBV12-3 or TRBV12-4 and TRBJ2-1, with 13 nucleotides matching TRBD2. The CDR3 runs 17 residues. V shed 1 base, J shed 5 bases, and the junction held 5 bases outside the gene matches. CDR3 sequence: CASSLGTSGSYDNEQFF. The CDR3 nucleotides read TGTGCCAGCAGTTTAGGGACTAGCGGGAGTTACGACAATGAGCAGTTCTTC.

The V and J genes are TRBV24-1 and TRBJ2-3; possibly TRBD2 for D (6 bases). V was pared by 7 bases and J by 3 bases, with 10 bases between. This CDR3 has 13 residues. Germline values: CDR1 KGHDR, CDR2 SFDVKD. DNA for the CDR3: TGTGCCACCAGAGGACTACCAACAGATACGCAGTATTTT. It codes for CATRGLPTDTQYF.

J is TRBJ2-1 and V is TRBV29-1; 10 bases align to TRBD2. CDR1 and CDR2 (germline): SQVTM, ANQGSEA. V lost 7 bases and J lost 2; bases outside the gene matches: 5. The CDR3 sequence is 14 residues long. For the CDR3, the DNA is TGCAGCGGGGTAGCGGGAGGCCCCTACAATGAGCAGTTCTTC. It encodes CSGVAGGPYNEQFF.

J is TRBJ2-7 and V is TRBV4-3; D is possibly TRBD2 (6 bases). The CDR3 totals 17 residues. CDR1 is LGHNA, CDR2 YSLEER, per germline. V gave up 0 bases and J gave up 5 bases, with 20 bases separating them. The CDR3: CASSQDMVGGNTDEQYF. CDR3 in DNA: TGCGCCAGCAGCCAAGATATGGTTGGCGGGAACACGGACGAGCAGTACTTC.